This TCR beta chain was identified during a study of blood T cell repertoires in COVID-19 (dated by TCRdb to the early 2020s). About the investigation overall: Collaborator samples came from the United States, Italy and Spain and covered acute and convalescent phases of COVID-19. The prospective study material was composed of cDNA or gDNA derived from T cells, B-cell-depleted T cells, or PBMCs. Deeply sampled blood TCRbeta repertoires from subjects exposed to, actively infected with, or recovered from COVID-19 were included in the dataset. The repertoires were released in a freely available public database meant as a resource for research on the immune response to SARS-CoV-2. The samples were drawn from two sources: the first 160 participants of the ongoing ImmuneRACE study, and over 950 subjects contributed by 6 global collaborators. Sample metadata almost always included a de-identified subject ID, COVID-19 status, age in years and sex. HLA class I and class II types, where available, came from metadata supplied by the sample provider rather than from assay-based typing.

Of note for this clone: What this receptor recognizes is not known. The record has no base qualities; no much larger clone is one base away.

TCRbeta CDR3 regions were amplified from genomic DNA by means of the immunoSEQ Assay, a bias-controlled multiplex PCR. In the original analysis: Nucleated cell counts per sample were estimated from amplification of reference gene primers within the assay. To quantify the absolute abundance of each unique TCRbeta CDR3 rearrangement, sequence reads were collapsed and filtered. For each sample, productive Simpson clonality was calculated by taking the square root of Simpson's diversity index across productive rearrangements. The clones in this table, taken by TCRdb from immuneACCESS, are in-frame only. Not every clone is retained; where verified, under half of the shortfall comes from an unresolved V gene, and the cause of the rest is unknown. The V and J calls and clone size are taken from that table; D and trimming were inferred from the DNA. A total of about 200,000 clones appear in this sample, 70% to 85% of them only once. About 6.9% of the sample belongs to the ten largest clones.

Study-wide conclusions, independent of this receptor: The quantity of clinical and demographic metadata differed by source and by participant and was supplied without curation.

The CDR3 runs 15 residues from the cysteine to the phenylalanine. Only CDR3 DNA is held: 45 bases, read in frame from base 1. As encoded in the germline V gene, CDR1 is MNHEY while CDR2 is SVGAGI. The germline V end is reduced by 4 bases and the J end by 4 bases; junction bases left unmatched: 9. Whole blood was collected in K2EDTA tubes by collaborating institutions according to the institutions' own protocols. For TCRbeta analysis, collaborators shipped samples in one of three forms: frozen whole blood, isolated PBMCs, or DNA extracted from either of those sample types. This clonotype was obtained from a human donor with acute or convalescent COVID-19. The donor label of this sample is uncertain. Sequencing input: peripheral blood. The rearranged chain carries TRBV6-5 and TRBJ2-5; TRBD1 matches 7 bases in the middle. The bases are TGTGCCAGCAGTTCTATGCTGACAGGGAGAGAGACCCAGTACTTC. Its coded protein is CASSSMLTGRETQYF.